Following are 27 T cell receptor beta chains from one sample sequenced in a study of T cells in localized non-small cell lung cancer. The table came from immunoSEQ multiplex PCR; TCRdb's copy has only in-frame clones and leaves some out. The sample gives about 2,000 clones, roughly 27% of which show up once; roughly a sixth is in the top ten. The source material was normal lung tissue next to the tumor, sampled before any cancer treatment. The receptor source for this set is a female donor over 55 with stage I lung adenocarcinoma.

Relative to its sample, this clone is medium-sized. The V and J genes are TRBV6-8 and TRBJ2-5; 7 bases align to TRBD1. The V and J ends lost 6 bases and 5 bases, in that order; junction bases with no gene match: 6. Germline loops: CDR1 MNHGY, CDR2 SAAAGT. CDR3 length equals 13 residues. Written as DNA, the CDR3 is TGTGCCAGCAGAGAGGGGGCTACGGAGACCCAGTACTTC. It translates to CASREGATETQYF.

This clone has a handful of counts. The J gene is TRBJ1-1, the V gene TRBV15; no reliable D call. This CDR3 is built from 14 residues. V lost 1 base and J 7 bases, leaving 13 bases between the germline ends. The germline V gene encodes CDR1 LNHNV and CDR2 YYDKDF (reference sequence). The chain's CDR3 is CATSRATLGGEAFF. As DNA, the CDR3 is TGTGCCACCAGCAGAGCCACACTTGGCGGTGAAGCTTTCTTT.

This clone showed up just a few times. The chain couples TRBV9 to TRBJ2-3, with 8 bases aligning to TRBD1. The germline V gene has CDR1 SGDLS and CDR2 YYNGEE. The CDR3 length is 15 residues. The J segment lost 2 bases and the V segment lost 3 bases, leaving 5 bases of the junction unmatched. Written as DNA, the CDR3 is TGTGCCAGCAGCGAACAGGGGGTACCCACAGATACGCAGTATTTT. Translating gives CASSEQGVPTDTQYF.

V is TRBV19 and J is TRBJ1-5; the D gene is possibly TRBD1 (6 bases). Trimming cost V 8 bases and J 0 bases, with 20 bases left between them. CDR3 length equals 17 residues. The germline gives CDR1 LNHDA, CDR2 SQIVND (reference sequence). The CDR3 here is CASFDPRDTFSNQPQHF. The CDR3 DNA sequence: TGTGCCAGTTTCGATCCCAGGGACACCTTTAGCAATCAGCCCCAGCATTTT.

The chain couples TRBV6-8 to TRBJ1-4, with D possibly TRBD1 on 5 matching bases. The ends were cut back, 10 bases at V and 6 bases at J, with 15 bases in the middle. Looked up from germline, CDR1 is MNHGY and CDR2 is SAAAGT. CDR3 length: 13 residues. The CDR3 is CAIKSGTDEKLFF. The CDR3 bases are TGTGCCATCAAATCCGGGACGGATGAAAAACTGTTTTTT.

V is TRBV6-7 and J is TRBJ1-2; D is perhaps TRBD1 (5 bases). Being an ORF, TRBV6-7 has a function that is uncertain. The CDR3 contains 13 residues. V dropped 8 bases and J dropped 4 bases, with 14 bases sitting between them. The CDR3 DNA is TGTGCCAGCCGAACTCGGGGCGCCTATGGCTACACCTTC. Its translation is CASRTRGAYGYTF.

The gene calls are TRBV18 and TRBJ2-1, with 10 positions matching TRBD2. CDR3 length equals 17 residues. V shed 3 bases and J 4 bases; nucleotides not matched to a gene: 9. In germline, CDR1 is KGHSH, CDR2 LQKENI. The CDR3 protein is CASSPHMGLATYNEQFF. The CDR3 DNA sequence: TGTGCCAGCTCACCTCATATGGGACTAGCGACTTACAATGAGCAGTTCTTC.

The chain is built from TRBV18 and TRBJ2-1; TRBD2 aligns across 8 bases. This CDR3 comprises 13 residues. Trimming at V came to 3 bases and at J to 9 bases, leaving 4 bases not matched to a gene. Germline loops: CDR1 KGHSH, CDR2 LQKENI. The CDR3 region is CASSPGRGGEQFF. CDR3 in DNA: TGTGCCAGCTCACCCGGGAGGGGAGGTGAGCAGTTCTTC.

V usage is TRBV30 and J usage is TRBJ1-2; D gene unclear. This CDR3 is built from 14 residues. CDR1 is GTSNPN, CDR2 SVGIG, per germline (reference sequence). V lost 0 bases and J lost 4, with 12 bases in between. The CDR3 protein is CAWSVPWRAYGYTF. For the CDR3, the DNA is TGTGCCTGGAGTGTACCGTGGAGGGCCTATGGCTACACCTTC.

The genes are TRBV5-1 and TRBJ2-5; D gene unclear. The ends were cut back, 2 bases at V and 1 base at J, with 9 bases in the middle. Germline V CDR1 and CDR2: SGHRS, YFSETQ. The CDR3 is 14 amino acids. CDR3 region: CASSFRPLQETQYF. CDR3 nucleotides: TGCGCCAGCAGCTTTCGCCCCCTCCAAGAGACCCAGTACTTC.

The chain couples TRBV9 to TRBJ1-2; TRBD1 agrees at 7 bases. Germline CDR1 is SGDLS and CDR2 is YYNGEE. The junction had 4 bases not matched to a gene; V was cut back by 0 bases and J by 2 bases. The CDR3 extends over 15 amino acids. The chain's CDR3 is CASSVGGQSNYGYTF. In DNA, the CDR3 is TGTGCCAGCAGCGTAGGGGGACAGTCGAACTATGGCTACACCTTC.

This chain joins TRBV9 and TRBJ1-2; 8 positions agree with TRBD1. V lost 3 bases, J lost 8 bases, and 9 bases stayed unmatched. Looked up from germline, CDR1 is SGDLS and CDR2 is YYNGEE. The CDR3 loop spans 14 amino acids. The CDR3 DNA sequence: TGTGCCAGCAGCGGCTTAACAGGGGGTGAGGGCTACACCTTC. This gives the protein CASSGLTGGEGYTF.

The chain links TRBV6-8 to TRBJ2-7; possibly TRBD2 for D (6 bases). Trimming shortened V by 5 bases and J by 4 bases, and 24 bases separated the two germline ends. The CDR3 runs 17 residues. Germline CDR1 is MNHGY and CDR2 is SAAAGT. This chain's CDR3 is CASSALDLIGGLYEQYF. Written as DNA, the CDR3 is TGTGCCAGCAGTGCCCTCGATCTGATCGGGGGTCTGTACGAGCAGTACTTC.

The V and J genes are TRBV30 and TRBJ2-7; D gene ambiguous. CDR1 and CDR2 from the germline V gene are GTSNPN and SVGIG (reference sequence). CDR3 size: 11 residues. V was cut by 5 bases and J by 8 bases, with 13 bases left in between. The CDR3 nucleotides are TGTGCCTGGGGATTCGAGAGCCAGCAGTACTTC. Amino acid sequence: CAWGFESQQYF.

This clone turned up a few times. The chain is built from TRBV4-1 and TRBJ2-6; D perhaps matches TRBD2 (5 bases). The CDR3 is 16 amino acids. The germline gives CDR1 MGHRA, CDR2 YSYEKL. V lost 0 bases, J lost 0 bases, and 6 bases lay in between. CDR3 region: CASSQDGVSGANVLTF. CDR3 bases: TGCGCCAGCAGCCAAGACGGGGTCTCTGGGGCCAACGTCCTGACTTTC.

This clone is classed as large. DNA for the CDR3: TGTGCCAGCAGCCAGAGTCGGCAGCTCTCTGGAAACACCATATATTTT. Its translation is CASSQSRQLSGNTIYF. The chain recombines TRBV14 with TRBJ1-3; D not resolved. This CDR3 is 16 amino acids long. Trimming shortened V by 3 bases and J by 0 bases, and 12 bases separated the two germline ends. CDR1 is SGHDN, CDR2 FVKESK, per germline. Drawing the rest from reference TRBV14 and TRBJ1-3, the complete variable domain is EAGVTQFPSHSVIEKGQTVTLRCDPISGHDNLYWYRRVMGKEIKFLLHFVKESKQDESGMPNNRFLAERTGGTYSTLKVQPAELEDSGVYFCASSQSRQLSGNTIYFGEGSWLTVV.

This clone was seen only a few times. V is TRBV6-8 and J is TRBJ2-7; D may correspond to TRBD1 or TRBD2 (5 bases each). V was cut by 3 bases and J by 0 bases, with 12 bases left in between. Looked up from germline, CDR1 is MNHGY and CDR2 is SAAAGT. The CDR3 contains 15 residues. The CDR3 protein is CASSYSGTGSYEQYF. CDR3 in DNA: TGTGCCAGCAGTTATTCCGGGACGGGCTCCTACGAGCAGTACTTC.

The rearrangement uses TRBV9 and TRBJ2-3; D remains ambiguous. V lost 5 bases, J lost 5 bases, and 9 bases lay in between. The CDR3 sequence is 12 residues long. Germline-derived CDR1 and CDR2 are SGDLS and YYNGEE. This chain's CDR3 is CASSRQGDTQYF. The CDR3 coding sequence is TGTGCCAGCAGTCGGCAAGGAGATACGCAGTATTTT.

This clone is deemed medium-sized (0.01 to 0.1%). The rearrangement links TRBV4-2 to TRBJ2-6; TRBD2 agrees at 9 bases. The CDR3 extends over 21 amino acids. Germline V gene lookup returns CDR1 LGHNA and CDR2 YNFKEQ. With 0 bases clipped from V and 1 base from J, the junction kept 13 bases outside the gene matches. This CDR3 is CASSQDGGGGAYRSGANVLTF. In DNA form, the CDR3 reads TGTGCCAGCAGCCAAGATGGCGGCGGGGGGGCATATAGATCTGGGGCCAACGTCCTGACTTTC.

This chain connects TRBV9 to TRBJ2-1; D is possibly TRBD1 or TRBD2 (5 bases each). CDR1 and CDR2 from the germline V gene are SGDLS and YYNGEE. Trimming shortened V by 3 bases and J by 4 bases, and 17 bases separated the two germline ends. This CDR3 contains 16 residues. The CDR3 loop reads CASSAQSGPLYNEQFF. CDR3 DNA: TGTGCCAGCAGCGCCCAATCGGGGCCTTTATACAATGAGCAGTTCTTC. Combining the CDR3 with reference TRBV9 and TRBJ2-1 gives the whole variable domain DSGVTQTPKHLITATGQRVTLRCSPRSGDLSVYWYQQSLDQGLQFLIQYYNGEERAKGNILERFSAQQFPDLHSELNLSSLELGDSALYFCASSAQSGPLYNEQFFGPGTRLTVL.

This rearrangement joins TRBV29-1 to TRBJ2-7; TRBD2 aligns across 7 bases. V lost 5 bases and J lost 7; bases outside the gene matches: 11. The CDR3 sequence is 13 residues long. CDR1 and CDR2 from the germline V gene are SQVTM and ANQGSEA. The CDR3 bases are TGCAGCGTTCCGGGACTAACTTCCACTGAGCAGTACTTC. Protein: CSVPGLTSTEQYF.

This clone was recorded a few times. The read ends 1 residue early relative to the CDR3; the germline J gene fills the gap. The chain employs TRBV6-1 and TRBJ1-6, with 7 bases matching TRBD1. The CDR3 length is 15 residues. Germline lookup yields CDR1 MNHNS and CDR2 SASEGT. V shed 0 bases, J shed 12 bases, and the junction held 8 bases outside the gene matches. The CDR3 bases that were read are TGTGCCAGCAGTGAAGCGGACGGGACAGCGCTACCCCTCCAC. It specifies CASSEADGTALPLH. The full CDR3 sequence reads CASSEADGTALPLHF.

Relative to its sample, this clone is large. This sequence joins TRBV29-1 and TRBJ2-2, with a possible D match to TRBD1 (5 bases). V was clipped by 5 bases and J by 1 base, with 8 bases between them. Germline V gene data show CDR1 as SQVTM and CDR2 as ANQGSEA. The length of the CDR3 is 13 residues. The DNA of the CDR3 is TGCAGCGTTCACACAGGGAACACCGGGGAGCTGTTTTTT. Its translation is CSVHTGNTGELFF.

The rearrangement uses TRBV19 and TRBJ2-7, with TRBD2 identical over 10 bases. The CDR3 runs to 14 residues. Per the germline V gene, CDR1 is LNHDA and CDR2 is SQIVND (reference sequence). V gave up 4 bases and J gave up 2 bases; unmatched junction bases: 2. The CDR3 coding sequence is TGTGCCAGTAGTACTAGCGGGAGCACCTACGAGCAGTACTTC. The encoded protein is CASSTSGSTYEQYF.

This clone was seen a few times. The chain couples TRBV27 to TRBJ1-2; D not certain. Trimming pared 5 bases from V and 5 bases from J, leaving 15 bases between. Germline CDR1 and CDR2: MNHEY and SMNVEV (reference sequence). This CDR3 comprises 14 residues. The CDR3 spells CASSADQAPYGYTF. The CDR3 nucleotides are TGTGCCAGCAGTGCTGATCAGGCGCCTTATGGCTACACCTTC.

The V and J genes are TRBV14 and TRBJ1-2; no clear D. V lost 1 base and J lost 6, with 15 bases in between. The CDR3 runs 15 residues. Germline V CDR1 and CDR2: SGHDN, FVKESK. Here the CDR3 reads CASSQVGIGSDGYTF. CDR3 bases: TGTGCCAGCAGCCAAGTAGGGATCGGGTCGGATGGCTACACCTTC.

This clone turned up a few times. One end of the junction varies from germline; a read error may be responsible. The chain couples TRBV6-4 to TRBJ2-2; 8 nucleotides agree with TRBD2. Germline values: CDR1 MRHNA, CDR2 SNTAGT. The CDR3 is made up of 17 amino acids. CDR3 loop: CASSYSASGPLAGELFF. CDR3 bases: TGTGCCAGCAGTTACTCAGCTAGCGGGCCCTTAGCCGGGGAGCTGTTTTTT.